One TCR beta chain is described in this entry. In the authors' workflow: Cell counts per sample came from amplifying reference gene primers. TCRdb's table, derived via immunoSEQ multiplex PCR, lists solely in-frame clones and lacks some. V and J calls plus clone size are reproduced from that table; the DNA served to infer D and trimming. The sample carries more than 250,000 clones, around 89% recorded once. This sample is drawn from a study of blood T cell repertoires in COVID-19. Overall study: The cDNA or gDNA used as material had been derived from T cells, B-cell-depleted T cells, or PBMCs.

From germline, CDR1 is SGHAT and CDR2 FQNNGV. This CDR3 has 15 amino acids. With V trimmed by 5 bases and J by 2 bases, 5 bases remained unmatched. The V and J genes are TRBV11-2 and TRBJ1-5; 8 bases are shared with TRBD1. The clonotype originates from a woman aged 50 to 60 with COVID-19, enrolled during active disease. Sample: peripheral blood. CDR3: CASSPRGLGNQPQHF. DNA of the CDR3: TGTGCCAGCAGCCCCAGGGGGCTTGGCAATCAGCCCCAGCATTTT.